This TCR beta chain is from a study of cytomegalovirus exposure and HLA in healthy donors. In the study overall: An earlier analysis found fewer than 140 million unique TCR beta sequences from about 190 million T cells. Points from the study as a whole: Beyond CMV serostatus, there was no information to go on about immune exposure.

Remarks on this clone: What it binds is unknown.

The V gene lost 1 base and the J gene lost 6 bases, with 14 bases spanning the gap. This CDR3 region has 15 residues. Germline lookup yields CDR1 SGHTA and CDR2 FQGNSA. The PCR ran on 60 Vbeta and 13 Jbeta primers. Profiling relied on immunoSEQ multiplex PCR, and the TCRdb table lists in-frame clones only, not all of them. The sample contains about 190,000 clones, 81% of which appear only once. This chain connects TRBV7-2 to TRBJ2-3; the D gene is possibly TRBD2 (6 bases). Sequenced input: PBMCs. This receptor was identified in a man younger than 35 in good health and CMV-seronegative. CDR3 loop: CASSLGDSSWDTQYF. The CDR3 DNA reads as TGTGCCAGCAGCTTAGGGGACTCGAGTTGGGATACGCAGTATTTT.